This is a list of T cell receptor beta chains from one sample in a study of identical twins. TCRdb reprocessed the 5' RACE reads with MiXCR, giving one entry per CDR3 protein. The sample comprises nearly 900,000 distinct CDR3 sequences, 12% of which are singletons, and around 1.5% rests with the top ten. This sample also appeared in a second study, on yellow fever vaccine responses in identical twins.

Sequences were obtained from PBMCs. These receptors were taken from a woman younger than 30 in good health. Each CDR3 is given without its conserved first and last residue.

CDR3 protein	V gene
ASRGPAGAF	TRBV6-5
ATSRPGSGGANVLT	TRBV15
ASSQTPGSPRGETQY	TRBV3-1
ASRTDRFYTDTQY	TRBV10-2
ASSELAGGPSSQETQY	TRBV6-1
ASSPEDSSGNTIY	TRBV7-9
ASSYSGRVSYDEQF	TRBV6-5
ASSLAGYSGNTIY	TRBV11-2
ASSLKPGSYEQY	TRBV7-9
ASSSRLIYEQY	TRBV12-3/TRBV12-4
SVPTGSYTGELF	TRBV29-1
ATSGLSGQGDLYNEQF	TRBV15
ASNLQGIETQY	TRBV12-3/TRBV12-4
SVGTQNANTGELF	TRBV29-1
ASSEPFYEQY	TRBV2
ASSLITGGASPLH	TRBV7-8